The next 22 T cell receptor beta chains were all read from a single sample in a study of shared clonotypes between healthy human individuals. Some clones are missing from TCRdb's copy, which holds only in-frame ones; the method was immunoSEQ multiplex PCR. Here the sample spans hundreds of thousands of clones, about 96% being singletons. The sample taken for sequencing was naive CD4+ T cells sorted from blood. Indicated subset: CD45RA+ positively selected. Source of these receptors: a woman younger than 45 in good health.

The J gene is TRBJ2-7, the V gene TRBV5-4; 7 nucleotides line up with TRBD2. The CDR3 is 15 amino acids. V gave up 4 bases and J gave up 0 bases; unmatched junction bases: 7. Germline V CDR1 and CDR2: SGHNT, YYREEE (reference sequence). The CDR3 DNA reads TGTGCCAGCAGCCCCCGGACTAGGAGCTCCTACGAGCAGTACTTC. The encoded protein is CASSPRTRSSYEQYF. Variable domain in full (rest from reference TRBV5-4 and TRBJ2-7): ETGVTQSPTHLIKTRGQQVTLRCSSQSGHNTVSWYQQALGQGPQFIFQYYREEENGRGNFPPRFSGLQFPNYSSELNVNALELDDSALYLCASSPRTRSSYEQYFGPGTRLTVT.

This rearrangement joins TRBV5-1 to TRBJ1-4; D not resolved. Germline V gives CDR1 SGHRS, CDR2 YFSETQ. The CDR3 sequence is 13 residues long. Trimming stripped 4 bases from V and 3 bases from J, with 7 bases between. The CDR3 nucleotides are TGCGCCAGCAGCCCCGGACCTAATGAAAAACTGTTTTTT. Amino acids: CASSPGPNEKLFF.

V is TRBV11-3 and J is TRBJ2-7; 7 nucleotides agree with TRBD1. Germline V CDR1 and CDR2: SGHNT, YENEEA. CDR3 length: 14 residues. V lost 5 bases to trimming and J lost 6 bases; unmatched junction nucleotides: 10. The CDR3, as DNA: TGTGCCAGCAGCCCCCAGACAGGGTTGGGCGAGCAGTACTTC. Protein: CASSPQTGLGEQYF. The full variable domain, its missing parts supplied by reference TRBV11-3 and TRBJ2-7, is EAGVVQSPRYKIIEKKQPVAFWCNPISGHNTLYWYLQNLGQGPELLIRYENEEAVDDSQLPKDRFSAERLKGVDSTLKIQPAELGDSAVYLCASSPQTGLGEQYFGPGTRLTVT.

The chain couples TRBV6-6 to TRBJ2-5; D is undetermined. With 2 bases removed from V and 0 bases from J, the gap between germline ends came to 7 bases. CDR1 and CDR2 from the germline V gene are MNHNY and SVGAGI (reference sequence). This CDR3 contains 14 residues. Here the CDR3 DNA reads TGTGCCAGCAGTTACCTCCGGAACCAAGAGACCCAGTACTTC. Its translation is CASSYLRNQETQYF.

This clone has a single count. The same CDR3 can be traced to other DNA sequences in this sample. This sequence joins TRBV11-2 and TRBJ2-3; D is undetermined. The CDR3 sequence is 11 residues long. V dropped 3 bases and J dropped 6 bases, with 4 bases sitting between them. Germline V CDR1 and CDR2: SGHAT, FQNNGV. In DNA, the CDR3 is TGTGCCAGCAGCTTTGGGGATACGCAGTATTTT. This sequence encodes CASSFGDTQYF.

The V and J genes are TRBV14 and TRBJ2-1, with D perhaps matching TRBD1 or TRBD2 (5 bases each). The CDR3 is made up of 16 amino acids. Germline V gene data show CDR1 as SGHDN and CDR2 as FVKESK. V dropped 0 bases and J dropped 5 bases, with 14 bases sitting between them. The CDR3 nucleotides read TGTGCCAGCAGCCAAGATCTCGGGGCCTCTAACAATGAGCAGTTCTTC. Amino acid sequence: CASSQDLGASNNEQFF. The variable domain in full, completed from reference TRBV14 and TRBJ2-1, reads EAGVTQFPSHSVIEKGQTVTLRCDPISGHDNLYWYRRVMGKEIKFLLHFVKESKQDESGMPNNRFLAERTGGTYSTLKVQPAELEDSGVYFCASSQDLGASNNEQFFGPGTRLTVL.

The J gene is TRBJ2-1, the V gene TRBV4-1; 8 positions agree with TRBD2. V shed 0 bases and J 3 bases; nucleotides not matched to a gene: 7. Germline V gene sequence: CDR1 MGHRA, CDR2 YSYEKL. CDR3 length: 17 amino acids. CDR3 in DNA: TGCGCCAGCAGCCAAGATCCGGGGGGGTCCCGCTACAATGAGCAGTTCTTC. It codes for CASSQDPGGSRYNEQFF.

The rearrangement joins TRBV4-1 to TRBJ2-7; D uncertain. The CDR3 loop spans 14 amino acids. Germline CDR1 reads MGHRA; CDR2 reads YSYEKL. V gave up 6 bases and J gave up 5 bases, with 17 bases separating them. The CDR3 nucleotides read TGCGCCAGCAGAGAGACGTGGGGTCCCCACGAGCAGTACTTC. Its translation: CASRETWGPHEQYF.

This CDR3 is CATSRTRQGAGEKLFF. In nucleotides, the CDR3 is TGTGCCACCAGCAGAACGAGACAGGGGGCGGGTGAAAAACTGTTTTTT. The rearrangement uses TRBV15 and TRBJ1-4, with 10 bases that match TRBD1. The length of the CDR3 is 16 residues. With 2 bases clipped from V and 7 bases from J, the junction kept 7 bases outside the gene matches. The germline V gene encodes CDR1 LNHNV and CDR2 YYDKDF (reference sequence).

The chain carries TRBV6-5 and TRBJ2-1; D is ambiguous. CDR3 length: 14 residues. The germline CDR1 and CDR2 sequences are MNHEY and SVGAGI. V lost 4 bases to trimming and J lost 1 base, with 8 bases between them. The CDR3 DNA follows: TGTGCCAGCAGTTTCGGTACATCCTACAATGAGCAGTTCTTC. Its protein product is CASSFGTSYNEQFF.

V usage is TRBV19 and J usage is TRBJ2-2; 9 nucleotides line up with TRBD1. Germline-derived CDR1 and CDR2 are LNHDA and SQIVND (reference sequence). V was pared by 6 bases and J by 2 bases, with 4 bases of the junction left unmatched. The CDR3 loop spans 15 amino acids. CDR3 sequence: CASSDRGYNTGELFF. The CDR3, as DNA: TGTGCCAGTAGCGACAGGGGGTACAACACCGGGGAGCTGTTTTTT.

The chain combines TRBV2 with TRBJ1-4; 7 nucleotides match TRBD1. Looked up from germline, CDR1 is SNHLY and CDR2 is FYNNEI. This CDR3 contains 13 residues. Trimming took 5 bases from V and 7 from J; bases not matched to a gene: 4. CDR3 residues: CASSLTGPEKLFF. DNA for the CDR3: TGTGCCAGCAGTTTGACAGGGCCTGAAAAACTGTTTTTT.

This clone was detected once. The chain couples TRBV28 to TRBJ2-7; perhaps TRBD1 as D (5 bases). CDR1 is MDHEN, CDR2 SYDVKM, per germline. Deletions cut 5 bases from V and 3 bases from J, with 14 bases between. This CDR3 spans 14 amino acids. The CDR3 DNA reads as TGTGCCAGCAGTACCATGGGGCGCAGCTACGAGCAGTACTTC. It encodes CASSTMGRSYEQYF.

This chain joins TRBV4-1 and TRBJ2-1; D may be TRBD2 (6 bases). The CDR3 runs to 17 residues. Germline V lookup: CDR1 MGHRA, CDR2 YSYEKL. V shed 2 bases and J shed 2 bases, with 16 bases lying between them. CDR3 protein: CASSQSEAGHPYNEQFF. The CDR3 coding sequence is TGCGCCAGCAGCCAATCCGAGGCGGGGCACCCCTACAATGAGCAGTTCTTC.

The rearrangement links TRBV7-8 to TRBJ2-5; 7 bases align to TRBD2. The J call may be faulty, since TRBJ2-7 better matches the DNA end. The CDR3 length is 16 residues. In germline, CDR1 is SGHVS, CDR2 FQNEAQ. The CDR3 loop is CASSFSSGGSLDEQYF. CDR3 nucleotides: TGTGCCAGCAGCTTTTCGTCGGGAGGATCTCTCGACGAGCAGTACTTC.

J is TRBJ2-3 and V is TRBV18; 11 bases are shared with TRBD2. The J segment lost 4 bases and the V segment lost 1 base, leaving 7 bases of the junction unmatched. Germline V gene data show CDR1 as KGHSH and CDR2 as LQKENI. CDR3 length: 17 amino acids. In DNA form, the CDR3 reads TGTGCCAGCTCACCACGGCCTAGCGGGAGGATCCCAGATACGCAGTATTTT. Residues: CASSPRPSGRIPDTQYF. Complete variable domain (other parts from reference TRBV18 and TRBJ2-3): NAGVMQNPRHLVRRRGQEARLRCSPMKGHSHVYWYRQLPEEGLKFMVYLQKENIIDESGMPKERFSAEFPKEGPSILRIQQVVRGDSAAYFCASSPRPSGRIPDTQYFGPGTRLTVL.

The rearrangement uses TRBV7-9 and TRBJ1-5; a possible D gene is TRBD1 (5 bases). CDR3 size: 14 residues. Germline lookup yields CDR1 SEHNR and CDR2 FQNEAQ (reference sequence). Trimming removed 2 bases at V and 11 bases at J, with 16 bases between. In nucleotides, the CDR3 is TGTGCCAGCAGCTTAAGTGGAGGACCGGGGGCCCAGCATTTT. Residues: CASSLSGGPGAQHF.

This rearrangement joins TRBV10-3 to TRBJ2-3; D is possibly TRBD2 (6 bases). In germline, CDR1 is ENHRY, CDR2 SYGVKD. The CDR3 loop spans 14 amino acids. The V gene lost 4 bases and the J gene lost 6 bases, with 14 bases spanning the gap. The CDR3 nucleotides read TGTGCCATCAGTGGAAGTGGGGCGGGGGATACGCAGTATTTT. Translated: CAISGSGAGDTQYF.

The chain uses TRBV15 and TRBJ2-3; 8 nucleotides line up with TRBD1. The V segment lost 0 bases and the J segment 6 bases; nucleotides outside the gene matches: 5. Germline lookup yields CDR1 LNHNV and CDR2 YYDKDF (reference sequence). The CDR3 has 15 residues. DNA of the CDR3: TGTGCCACCAGCAGAGAAGGACAGGGCGCGGATACGCAGTATTTT. Translating gives CATSREGQGADTQYF.

The CDR3 bases are TGTGCCAGCAGGCAGACCGGGACCCTCACGCAGTACTTC. This gives the protein CASRQTGTLTQYF. The chain carries TRBV27 and TRBJ2-7; TRBD1 or TRBD2 may be the D gene (5 bases each). This CDR3 is 13 amino acids long. Germline CDR1 is MNHEY and CDR2 is SMNVEV (reference sequence). V lost 6 bases, J lost 9 bases, and 18 bases lay in between.

This sequence joins TRBV6-5 and TRBJ2-7, with D perhaps matching TRBD2 (6 bases). Trimming removed 7 bases at V and 2 bases at J, with 15 bases between. Germline CDR1 is MNHEY and CDR2 is SVGAGI. There are 14 residues in the CDR3. CDR3 bases: TGTGCCAGCACCAATACTGGAGGGACCTACGAGCAGTACTTC. Translating gives CASTNTGGTYEQYF.

The chain has TRBV18 and TRBJ2-1; 13 bases are a match to TRBD2. This CDR3 has 16 amino acids. V gave up 0 bases and J gave up 7 bases; unmatched junction bases: 3. Germline V CDR1 and CDR2: KGHSH, LQKENI. CDR3 loop: CASSPPGLAGMNEQFF. CDR3 sequence (DNA): TGTGCCAGCTCACCACCGGGACTAGCGGGAATGAATGAGCAGTTCTTC.